This record concerns one T cell receptor (beta chain) sequence. 13 Jbeta primers and 60 Vbeta primers were used for the PCR. The protocol was immunoSEQ multiplex PCR, while the TCRdb copy is restricted to in-frame clones and leaves out a portion. The sample has roughly 150,000 clones, roughly four fifths seen once. This record comes from a study of cytomegalovirus exposure and HLA in healthy donors. There are 15 residues in the CDR3. Germline CDR1 LNHDA, CDR2 SQIVND (reference sequence). The V and J ends lost 8 bases and 4 bases, in that order; junction bases with no gene match: 11. The sequencing input was PBMCs. The chain uses TRBV19 and TRBJ2-5, with TRBD2 matching over 9 bases. The clonotype originates from a middle-aged man in good health and CMV-seronegative. CDR3 residues: CASRRGSGSSETQYF. The CDR3 nucleotides read TGTGCCAGTCGGAGGGGTAGCGGGAGTTCAGAGACCCAGTACTTC.